These 9 T cell receptor beta chains came from one sample sequenced in a study of CD8 T cells in Susac syndrome. It was with random hexamers that roughly 0.45 to 1 ug RNA was reverse transcribed. TCRdb analysed the immunoSEQ multiplex PCR reads with MiXCR anew, one entry per CDR3 protein. Of fewer than 300,000 distinct CDR3 sequences listed, approximately 85% are singletons. The sequenced material came from CD8+ T cells from PBMCs. The origin of the receptors is a human donor with multiple sclerosis.

The J gene is TRBJ2-1, the V gene TRBV18, with 8 nucleotides matching TRBD2. Germline V gene sequence: CDR1 KGHSH, CDR2 LQKENI. The CDR3 runs to 17 residues. Losses at the gene ends were 4 bases for V and 0 bases for J; bases not matched to a gene: 8. CDR3 sequence (DNA): TGTGCCAGCTCACATATAGCGGGGAGGAGCTCCTACAATGAGCAGTTCTTC. It encodes CASSHIAGRSSYNEQFF.

This chain connects TRBV7-6 to TRBJ1-5, with 8 nucleotides matching TRBD1. This CDR3 has 21 residues. The germline V gene encodes CDR1 SGHVS and CDR2 FNYEAQ. After removal of 2 bases from V and 0 bases from J, the junction contained 18 bases not matched to a gene. The CDR3 protein is CASSLKVKPGQVMNSNQPQHF. Here the CDR3 DNA reads TGTGCCAGCAGCTTAAAGGTGAAACCGGGACAGGTGATGAATAGCAATCAGCCCCAGCATTTT.

The chain recombines TRBV9 with TRBJ2-1; no clear D. Germline loops: CDR1 SGDLS, CDR2 YYNGEE. CDR3 length: 10 residues. V was cut by 3 bases and J by 15 bases, with 10 bases left in between. The CDR3 bases are TGTGCCAGCAGCGGTCCCGACCTGTTCTTC. Translating gives CASSGPDLFF.

The chain uses TRBV3-1 and TRBJ2-3; 8 nucleotides align to TRBD2. V trimming: 4 bases; J trimming: 2 bases; junction bases outside the gene matches: 14. Germline V gene sequence: CDR1 LGHDT, CDR2 YNNKEL (reference sequence). The CDR3 is 18 residues long. The CDR3 is CASSLSTLAGPHTDTQYF. The CDR3 DNA is TGTGCCAGCAGCCTCTCAACTTTAGCGGGACCTCACACAGATACGCAGTATTTT.

V is TRBV6-5 and J is TRBJ1-2; tentatively, D is TRBD1 (6 bases). Looked up from germline, CDR1 is MNHEY and CDR2 is SVGAGI. The CDR3 is made up of 13 amino acids. V was clipped by 0 bases and J by 8 bases, with 10 bases between them. In DNA, the CDR3 is TGTGCCAGCAGTTACTCCGAGACAGGCGGCTACACCTTC. It encodes CASSYSETGGYTF.

This chain joins TRBV12-5 and TRBJ2-1, with 7 bases identical to TRBD2. CDR1 is LGHNT, CDR2 FRNRAP, per germline. V lost 5 bases to trimming and J lost 13 bases; unmatched junction nucleotides: 5. The CDR3 has 11 residues. The CDR3 DNA sequence: TGTGCTAGTGGTGCCACGGGAGGACAGTTCTTC. It yields the protein CASGATGGQFF.

In this sample, this clonotype turned up once. The CDR3 loop is CASSQGGDSYNEQFF. Written as DNA, the CDR3 is TGTGCCAGCAGCCAAGGGGGTGACTCCTACAATGAGCAGTTCTTC. The chain is built from TRBV4-2 and TRBJ2-1; D call uncertain. Deletions cut 1 base from V and 0 bases from J, with 7 bases between. Germline V gene sequence: CDR1 LGHNA, CDR2 YNFKEQ. This CDR3 comprises 15 residues.

This clonotype was recorded once. The V call is TRBV7-9, the J call TRBJ2-5, with D tentatively TRBD1 (6 bases). The CDR3 totals 14 residues. V gave up 7 bases and J gave up 0 bases, with 12 bases separating them. In germline, CDR1 is SEHNR, CDR2 FQNEAQ (reference sequence). Here the CDR3 DNA reads TGTGCCAGCACCGAAGACAGGCACCAAGAGACCCAGTACTTC. Encoded protein: CASTEDRHQETQYF.

The J gene is TRBJ2-1, the V gene TRBV19; no firm D call. The CDR3 is 16 residues long. Germline assignment: CDR1 LNHDA and CDR2 SQIVND (reference sequence). Trimming took off 5 bases at V and 0 bases at J, with 14 bases between the two ends. The CDR3 loop is CASSSLGASSYNEQFF. As DNA, the CDR3 is TGTGCCAGTAGTTCCCTAGGCGCGAGCTCCTACAATGAGCAGTTCTTC.